What follows describes a single T cell receptor beta chain. The antigen is not known. There were only healthy Caucasians among the donors. This specimen comes from a study of identical twins. General study results and limits: Models, which agreed with sharing between unrelated individuals, nonetheless underestimated the out-of-frame TCR alpha sharing seen in monozygotic twins.

This CDR3 has 14 amino acids. After removal of 4 bases from V and 6 bases from J, the junction contained 6 bases not matched to a gene. CDR1 is LGHDT and CDR2 is YNNKEL in the germline V gene (reference sequence). TCRdb reanalysed the 5' RACE reads using MiXCR and keeps one entry per CDR3 protein. The sample includes 240,000 or so distinct CDR3 sequences, roughly a tenth of them seen just once. Sequenced material: memory T cells sorted from blood. This receptor was taken from a man in his fifties in good health. The chain couples TRBV3-1 to TRBJ2-1; 7 nucleotides agree with TRBD2. The CDR3 nucleotides are TGTGCCAGCAGCCGCCCCACTAGCGCCAATGAGCAGTTCTTC. The encoded protein is CASSRPTSANEQFF.